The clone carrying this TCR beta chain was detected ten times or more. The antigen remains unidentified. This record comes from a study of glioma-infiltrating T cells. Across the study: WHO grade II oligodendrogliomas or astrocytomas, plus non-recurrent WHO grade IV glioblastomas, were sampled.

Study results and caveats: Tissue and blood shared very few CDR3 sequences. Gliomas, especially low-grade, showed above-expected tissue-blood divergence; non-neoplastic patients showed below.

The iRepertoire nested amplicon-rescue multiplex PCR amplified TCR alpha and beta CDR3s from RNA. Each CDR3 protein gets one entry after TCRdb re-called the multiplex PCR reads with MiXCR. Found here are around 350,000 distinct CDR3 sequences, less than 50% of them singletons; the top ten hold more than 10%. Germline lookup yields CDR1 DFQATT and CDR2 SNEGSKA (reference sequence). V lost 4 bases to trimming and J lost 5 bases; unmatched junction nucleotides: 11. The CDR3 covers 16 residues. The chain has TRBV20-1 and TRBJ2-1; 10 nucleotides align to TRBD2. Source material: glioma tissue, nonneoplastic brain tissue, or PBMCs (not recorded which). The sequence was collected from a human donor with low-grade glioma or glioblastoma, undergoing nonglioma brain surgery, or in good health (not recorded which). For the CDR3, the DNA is TGCAGTGCTACGATACCGAGACTAGCGGGTAACAATGAGCAGTTCTTC. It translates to CSATIPRLAGNNEQFF.